This T cell receptor (beta chain) was identified in a study of patients and donors after allogeneic stem cell transplantation. TCRdb called the RT-PCR reads again in MiXCR, with one record for every CDR3 protein. Found here are about 200,000 distinct CDR3 sequences, less than 45% of them singletons; the top ten hold 30% to 35%. This CDR3 spans 17 amino acids. The germline gives CDR1 SGHRS, CDR2 YFSETQ. J lost 3 bases, V lost 2 bases, and 7 bases had no gene match. The sequence came from a human donor who was either an allogeneic HSCT recipient or a stem cell or donor lymphocyte infusion donor (not recorded which). It is not recorded whose cells these are; they may come from a transplant donor. Specimen: blood, either unsorted or a sorted T cell fraction (not recorded which). This chain uses TRBV5-1 with TRBJ2-3; 12 bases fit TRBD2. The CDR3 sequence: CASSFGTSGRLTDTQYF. Written as DNA, the CDR3 is TGCGCCAGCAGCTTTGGAACTAGCGGGAGGTTGACAGATACGCAGTATTTT.